A selection of T cell receptor beta chains follows, all from one sample in a study of blood T cell repertoires in COVID-19. Measured with immunoSEQ multiplex PCR; TCRdb has only the in-frame clones, and not every one. The data show fewer than 60,000 clones, about 85% seen once. Input material: peripheral blood. The receptors were gathered from a man aged 55 to 70 with acute or convalescent COVID-19. Both conserved end residues are part of each CDR3. A D gene is named only where the DNA matches it firmly. Size tells how often a clone was seen (once, few, many) or the class of an expanded clone, and some rows leave it out.

abundance: -
v_gene: TRBV5-4
j_gene: TRBJ2-7
d_gene: -
CDR3aa: CASSVSSVSYEQYF
CDR3nt: TGTGCCAGCAGCGTATCTAGCGTCTCCTACGAGCAGTACTTC

abundance: -
v_gene: TRBV6-5
j_gene: TRBJ2-3
d_gene: -
CDR3aa: CASRESVGRGDTQYF
CDR3nt: TGTGCCAGCAGGGAGAGCGTGGGCCGGGGAGATACGCAGTATTTT

abundance: -
v_gene: TRBV4-1
j_gene: TRBJ2-6
d_gene: -
CDR3aa: CASSQPIQVPFFSGANVLTF
CDR3nt: TGCGCCAGCAGCCAACCCATACAGGTCCCCTTTTTCTCTGGGGCCAACGTCCTGACTTTC

abundance: -
v_gene: TRBV27
j_gene: TRBJ2-2
d_gene: -
CDR3aa: CASSVTGTSNTGELFF
CDR3nt: TGTGCCAGCAGCGTAACCGGGACTTCGAACACCGGGGAGCTGTTTTTT

abundance: -
v_gene: TRBV5-1
j_gene: TRBJ1-1
d_gene: TRBD1
CDR3aa: CASSPGRDRGRGTEAFF
CDR3nt: TGCGCCAGCAGCCCAGGACGGGACAGGGGGCGGGGGACTGAAGCTTTCTTT

abundance: -
v_gene: TRBV5-1
j_gene: TRBJ1-6
d_gene: TRBD1
CDR3aa: CASSPGQAGNSPLHF
CDR3nt: TGCGCCAGCAGCCCAGGACAGGCGGGTAATTCACCCCTCCACTTT

abundance: -
v_gene: TRBV9
j_gene: TRBJ2-5
d_gene: TRBD2
CDR3aa: CASSSEWGLAGSETQYF
CDR3nt: TGTGCCAGCAGCTCCGAGTGGGGACTAGCGGGTTCGGAGACCCAGTACTTC

abundance: once
v_gene: TRBV5-3
j_gene: TRBJ1-1
d_gene: -
CDR3aa: CARSFTVRNTEAFF
CDR3nt: TGTGCCAGAAGCTTCACGGTTAGGAACACTGAAGCTTTCTTT

abundance: -
v_gene: TRBV5-3
j_gene: TRBJ2-7
d_gene: -
CDR3aa: CARAHRVVDEQYF
CDR3nt: TGTGCCAGAGCGCACAGGGTTGTGGACGAGCAGTACTTC

abundance: -
v_gene: TRBV10-3
j_gene: TRBJ1-2
d_gene: TRBD1
CDR3aa: CAIRPTGTGTDYGYTF
CDR3nt: TGTGCCATCAGGCCCACCGGGACAGGGACCGATTATGGCTACACCTTC

abundance: -
v_gene: TRBV19
j_gene: TRBJ1-2
d_gene: -
CDR3aa: CASSTHERLDYGYTF
CDR3nt: TGTGCCAGTAGTACCCACGAGAGGCTGGACTATGGCTACACCTTC

abundance: -
v_gene: TRBV19
j_gene: TRBJ2-7
d_gene: -
CDR3aa: CASSPASSYEQYF
CDR3nt: TGTGCCAGTAGTCCTGCGAGCTCCTACGAGCAGTACTTC

abundance: -
v_gene: TRBV2
j_gene: TRBJ2-1
d_gene: -
CDR3aa: CASRNSQGKGYNEQFF
CDR3nt: TGTGCCAGCAGGAATTCTCAGGGGAAGGGTTACAATGAGCAGTTCTTC

abundance: few
v_gene: TRBV6-1
j_gene: TRBJ2-7
d_gene: TRBD2
CDR3aa: CASSALPSGVPNEQYF
CDR3nt: TGTGCCAGCAGTGCACTTCCTAGCGGAGTTCCCAACGAGCAGTACTTC

abundance: -
v_gene: TRBV3-1/TRBV3-2
j_gene: TRBJ1-4
d_gene: -
CDR3aa: CASSQGLNEKLFF
CDR3nt: TGTGCCAGCAGCCAAGGGCTTAATGAAAAACTGTTTTTT

abundance: -
v_gene: TRBV6-1
j_gene: TRBJ1-6
d_gene: -
CDR3aa: CASSEANSLTYNSPLHF
CDR3nt: TGTGCCAGCAGTGAAGCTAACAGCCTCACTTATAATTCACCCCTCCACTTT

abundance: -
v_gene: TRBV18
j_gene: TRBJ2-5
d_gene: TRBD2
CDR3aa: CASSPPASGRAGETQYF
CDR3nt: TGTGCCAGCTCACCACCGGCTAGCGGGAGGGCCGGGGAGACCCAGTACTTC

abundance: -
v_gene: TRBV7-8
j_gene: TRBJ2-5
d_gene: TRBD1
CDR3aa: CASSLAGQGVYLMGTQYF
CDR3nt: TGTGCCAGCAGCTTAGCGGGACAGGGGGTCTATTTAATGGGGACCCAGTACTTC

abundance: -
v_gene: TRBV12-3/TRBV12-4
j_gene: TRBJ2-5
d_gene: -
CDR3aa: CASSFRSQETQYF
CDR3nt: TGTGCCAGCAGTTTCCGCAGCCAAGAGACCCAGTACTTC

abundance: -
v_gene: TRBV28
j_gene: TRBJ1-2
d_gene: TRBD1
CDR3aa: CASRTPGTGGSDGYTF
CDR3nt: TGTGCCAGCCGAACTCCCGGGACAGGGGGCTCTGATGGCTACACCTTC

abundance: -
v_gene: TRBV10-1
j_gene: TRBJ2-1
d_gene: TRBD2
CDR3aa: CASGREYNEQFF
CDR3nt: TGCGCCAGCGGGCGGGAGTACAATGAGCAGTTCTTC

abundance: once
v_gene: TRBV5-1
j_gene: TRBJ1-2
d_gene: TRBD1
CDR3aa: CASSLGLGQDLYGYTF
CDR3nt: TGCGCCAGCAGCTTGGGCCTGGGACAGGACCTCTATGGCTACACCTTC

abundance: -
v_gene: TRBV28
j_gene: TRBJ2-7
d_gene: -
CDR3aa: CASSPLGWHEQYF
CDR3nt: TGTGCCAGCAGTCCACTAGGGTGGCACGAGCAGTACTTC

abundance: -
v_gene: TRBV2
j_gene: TRBJ2-2
d_gene: TRBD1
CDR3aa: CASRPGQGAGTGELFF
CDR3nt: TGTGCCAGCAGGCCTGGACAGGGGGCAGGCACCGGGGAGCTGTTTTTT

abundance: -
v_gene: TRBV7-2
j_gene: TRBJ2-1
d_gene: TRBD2
CDR3aa: CASIPEAGGNEQFF
CDR3nt: TGTGCCAGCATCCCGGAGGCGGGAGGCAATGAGCAGTTCTTC

abundance: -
v_gene: TRBV27
j_gene: TRBJ2-7
d_gene: TRBD2
CDR3aa: CASSLKPATSSGTSGPGSEQYF
CDR3nt: TGTGCCAGCAGTTTGAAACCAGCAACCTCCTCCGGGACTAGCGGACCCGGGTCCGAACAGTACTTC

abundance: once
v_gene: TRBV2
j_gene: TRBJ2-7
d_gene: TRBD2
CDR3aa: CASSSGLAGPYEQYF
CDR3nt: TGTGCCAGCAGCTCCGGACTAGCGGGGCCCTACGAGCAGTACTTC

abundance: -
v_gene: TRBV10-1
j_gene: TRBJ2-7
d_gene: TRBD1
CDR3aa: CASSRTGDEQYF
CDR3nt: TGCGCCAGCAGTAGGACAGGGGACGAGCAGTACTTC

abundance: few
v_gene: TRBV30
j_gene: TRBJ1-6
d_gene: -
CDR3aa: CAWSLGANFTPLHF
CDR3nt: TGTGCCTGGAGTCTGGGGGCCAATTTCACACCCCTCCACTTT

abundance: -
v_gene: TRBV2
j_gene: TRBJ1-1
d_gene: -
CDR3aa: CASSDPRGVVAFF
CDR3nt: TGTGCCAGCAGTGATCCTCGGGGGGTAGTGGCTTTCTTT

abundance: -
v_gene: TRBV28
j_gene: TRBJ1-1
d_gene: -
CDR3aa: CASSLLSGPGGAFF
CDR3nt: TGTGCCAGCAGTTTACTATCAGGCCCGGGCGGGGCTTTCTTT

abundance: -
v_gene: TRBV3-1/TRBV3-2
j_gene: TRBJ1-1
d_gene: -
CDR3aa: CASSRQVTTEAFF
CDR3nt: TGTGCCAGCAGCCGACAGGTAACGACTGAAGCTTTCTTT

abundance: -
v_gene: TRBV19
j_gene: TRBJ1-5
d_gene: -
CDR3aa: CASSFTGNQPQHF
CDR3nt: TGTGCCAGTAGTTTTACAGGGAATCAGCCCCAGCATTTT

abundance: once
v_gene: TRBV7-3
j_gene: TRBJ2-5
d_gene: TRBD2
CDR3aa: CASSFQAGGETQYF
CDR3nt: TGTGCCAGCAGCTTTCAAGCGGGAGGTGAGACCCAGTACTTC

abundance: medium-sized
v_gene: TRBV27
j_gene: TRBJ1-5
d_gene: -
CDR3aa: CASSPDSPNQPQHF
CDR3nt: TGTGCCAGCAGTCCCGACAGCCCCAATCAGCCCCAGCATTTT